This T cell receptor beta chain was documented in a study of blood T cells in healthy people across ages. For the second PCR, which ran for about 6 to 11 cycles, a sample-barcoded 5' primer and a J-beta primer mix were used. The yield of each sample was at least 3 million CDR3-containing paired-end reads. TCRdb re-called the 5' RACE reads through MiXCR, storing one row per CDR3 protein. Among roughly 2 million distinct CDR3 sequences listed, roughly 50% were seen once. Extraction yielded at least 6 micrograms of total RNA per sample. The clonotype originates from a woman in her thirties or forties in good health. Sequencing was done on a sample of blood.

Here the CDR3 reads CSVTGTATDTQYF. The CDR3 bases are TGCAGCGTTACCGGGACTGCCACAGATACGCAGTATTTT. The V gene is TRBV29-1, the J gene TRBJ2-3, with TRBD2 as a possible D gene (6 bases). The CDR3 contains 13 residues. V was trimmed by 5 bases and J by 2 bases, leaving 11 bases between them. Germline V gene lookup returns CDR1 SQVTM and CDR2 ANQGSEA.